These T cell receptor beta chains were read from a single sample in a study of blood T cell repertoires in COVID-19. Using immunoSEQ multiplex PCR, the repertoire was profiled, and TCRdb retains in-frame clones only, with some absent. This table holds more than 300,000 clones, around 84% found once. The sample comprised PBMCs or T cells enriched from blood (not recorded which). These receptors were obtained from a woman aged 18-29 years who had recovered from COVID-19. The CDR3 runs from the conserved cysteine through the conserved F or W. Each record gives: J gene, V gene, CDR3 protein.

j_call: TRBJ2-7
v_call: TRBV11-1
cdr3_aa: CASSLGRISDEQYF

j_call: TRBJ1-1
v_call: TRBV28
cdr3_aa: CASYDRGSTEAFF

j_call: TRBJ1-1
v_call: TRBV5-8
cdr3_aa: CASTPGRGLVWTEAFF

j_call: TRBJ2-3
v_call: TRBV18
cdr3_aa: CASSLSPGQLDSSSTDTQYF

j_call: TRBJ2-7
v_call: TRBV5-4
cdr3_aa: CASSLVGRTHYEQYF

j_call: TRBJ2-1
v_call: TRBV28
cdr3_aa: CASSLAGRFYYNEQFF

j_call: TRBJ2-1
v_call: TRBV24-1
cdr3_aa: CATSDPAGGYNEQFF

j_call: TRBJ2-3
v_call: TRBV12-5
cdr3_aa: CASGLGLAGGPSTDTQYF

j_call: TRBJ1-1
v_call: TRBV5-1
cdr3_aa: CASRPRVRTNTEAFF

j_call: TRBJ2-1
v_call: TRBV9
cdr3_aa: CASSGRTRTGTNNEQFF

j_call: TRBJ2-7
v_call: TRBV4-2
cdr3_aa: CASSDLSSGRGEQYF

j_call: TRBJ1-5
v_call: TRBV10-3
cdr3_aa: CAISLSGGNQPQHF

j_call: TRBJ1-1
v_call: TRBV5-5
cdr3_aa: CASSLWGRDAFF

j_call: TRBJ2-2
v_call: TRBV19
cdr3_aa: CASSIDGIAGGIYDTGELFF

j_call: TRBJ1-1
v_call: TRBV18
cdr3_aa: CASSPAGDTEAFF

j_call: TRBJ1-1
v_call: TRBV19
cdr3_aa: CASSISGNTEAFF

j_call: TRBJ2-4
v_call: TRBV28
cdr3_aa: CASSSLAGDRPKNIQYF

j_call: TRBJ1-3
v_call: TRBV3-1/TRBV3-2
cdr3_aa: CASSPTGGSGNTIYF

j_call: TRBJ2-5
v_call: TRBV12-3/TRBV12-4
cdr3_aa: CASSPRPQETQYF

j_call: TRBJ2-5
v_call: TRBV11-3
cdr3_aa: CASSSGNQETQYF

j_call: TRBJ1-1
v_call: TRBV30
cdr3_aa: CAWEDRGRAEAFF

j_call: TRBJ1-5
v_call: TRBV19
cdr3_aa: CASSMGQLNQPQHF